Below are 11 T cell receptor beta chains sequenced from a single sample in a study of control samples from healthy donors and cancer patients. The method was immunoSEQ multiplex PCR; TCRdb's version includes in-frame clones alone and lacks a portion of them. The sample includes some 120,000 clones, about nine tenths seen only once; the top ten take about 2.5%. The specimen sequenced was blood. The receptors stem from a man aged 18 to 29 in good health.

The table lists this clone with a count of one. This chain connects TRBV24-1 to TRBJ2-3; tentative D call: TRBD1 (6 bases). Trimming stripped 3 bases from V and 3 bases from J, with 15 bases between. CDR3 length: 16 amino acids. Per germline, CDR1 KGHDR and CDR2 SFDVKD. The CDR3 coding sequence is TGTGCCACCAGTGATCCCCGAGGGGGATGGACAGATACGCAGTATTTT. Protein: CATSDPRGGWTDTQYF.

The rearrangement uses TRBV15 and TRBJ2-5; D perhaps matches TRBD1 (5 bases). V lost 4 bases and J lost 4, with 16 bases in between. CDR1 and CDR2 (germline): LNHNV, YYDKDF (reference sequence). There are 15 residues in the CDR3. CDR3 nucleotides: TGTGCCACCAGCACCAACCTCGACAGATTAGAGACCCAGTACTTC. Translating gives CATSTNLDRLETQYF.

V is TRBV15 and J is TRBJ2-2; 15 nucleotides match TRBD2. CDR1 LNHNV and CDR2 YYDKDF come from the germline V gene (reference sequence). The CDR3 is made up of 17 amino acids. The trim removed 2 bases at V and 4 bases at J, leaving 2 bases unmatched. The CDR3 is CATSRKGLAGGTGELFF. The CDR3 DNA follows: TGTGCCACCAGCAGAAAGGGACTAGCGGGAGGCACCGGGGAGCTGTTTTTT.

V usage is TRBV5-6 and J usage is TRBJ2-7, with TRBD2 matching over 10 bases. After removal of 2 bases from V and 4 bases from J, the junction contained 3 bases not matched to a gene. The germline gives CDR1 SGHDT, CDR2 YYEEEE. The CDR3 runs to 14 residues. CDR3 DNA sequence: TGTGCCAGCAGCTTAAGCGGGAGGGCGTACGAGCAGTACGTC. This encodes CASSLSGRAYEQYV.

The chain carries TRBV7-3 and TRBJ1-1; possibly TRBD1 for D (5 bases). The germline V gene encodes CDR1 SGHTA and CDR2 FQGTGA. The germline V and J ends were trimmed by 5 bases and 3 bases, with 13 bases remaining between them. The CDR3 extends over 14 amino acids. The CDR3 DNA reads TGTGCCAGCAGCCCTGGGGGGTCGTACACTGAAGCTTTCTTT. Protein product: CASSPGGSYTEAFF.

The rearrangement uses TRBV19 and TRBJ2-1, with 9 bases fitting TRBD1. Germline values: CDR1 LNHDA, CDR2 SQIVND (reference sequence). V lost 2 bases and J lost 8; bases outside the gene matches: 7. The CDR3 has 15 residues. The DNA of the CDR3 is TGTGCCAGTAGTATAAATTACAGGGGGCTCGATGAGCAGTTCTTC. Translating it yields CASSINYRGLDEQFF. The variable domain in full, completed from reference TRBV19 and TRBJ2-1, reads DGGITQSPKYLFRKEGQNVTLSCEQNLNHDAMYWYRQDPGQGLRLIYYSQIVNDFQKGDIAEGYSVSREKKESFPLTVTSAQKNPTAFYLCASSINYRGLDEQFFGPGTRLTVL.

Concerning this clone itself: The sample carries other DNA sequences with the same CDR3. The V call is TRBV4-1, the J call TRBJ1-5; possibly TRBD1 for D (5 bases). The V gene's germline CDR1 is MGHRA and CDR2 YSYEKL. V was clipped by 8 bases and J by 4 bases, with 9 bases between them. The CDR3 is made up of 12 amino acids. The DNA of the CDR3 is TGCGCCAGCTCTCAGGGAAATCAGCCCCAGCATTTT. It specifies CASSQGNQPQHF.

V usage is TRBV2 and J usage is TRBJ2-3, with D possibly TRBD1 on 7 matching bases. Looked up from germline, CDR1 is SNHLY and CDR2 is FYNNEI. V was trimmed by 8 bases and J by 1 base, leaving 19 bases between them. This CDR3 has 16 residues. The CDR3 reads CASLPPGGSRTDTQYF. DNA of the CDR3: TGTGCCAGCCTGCCCCCAGGGGGGTCACGCACAGATACGCAGTATTTT.

This chain uses TRBV5-4 with TRBJ1-1; D not certain. CDR1 is SGHNT and CDR2 is YYREEE in the germline V gene (reference sequence). V shed 0 bases and J shed 1 base, with 13 bases lying between them. CDR3 size: 16 residues. The CDR3 DNA reads TGTGCCAGCAGCTTGGGAGTTGGGCTTCCGAACACTGAAGCTTTCTTT. It specifies CASSLGVGLPNTEAFF.

This clone was counted only a few times. The rearrangement links TRBV9 to TRBJ2-1; D is uncertain. Germline CDR1 SGDLS, CDR2 YYNGEE. The V end lost 3 bases, the J end lost 6 bases, and 4 bases lay between the germline ends. CDR3 length equals 11 residues. CDR3 amino acids: CASSGANEQFF. The CDR3 nucleotides are TGTGCCAGCAGCGGAGCCAATGAGCAGTTCTTC.

The chain recombines TRBV28 with TRBJ1-2; a possible D gene is TRBD1 (6 bases). Germline V gene data show CDR1 as MDHEN and CDR2 as SYDVKM. The CDR3 sequence is 13 residues long. Deletions cut 6 bases from V and 2 bases from J, with 10 bases between. DNA for the CDR3: TGTGCCAGCAGCATGGACAGAAACTATGGCTACACCTTC. It encodes CASSMDRNYGYTF.